The rows below give T cell receptor beta chains drawn from one sample of a study of cytomegalovirus exposure and HLA in healthy donors. Here immunoSEQ multiplex PCR was the method, and the copy in TCRdb shows in-frame clones only, minus some. Of about 220,000 clones detected, around 80% appear once; the ten largest clones hold roughly 6%. Sequenced: PBMCs. Receptors originate from a man between 40 and 49 years old in good health and CMV-seropositive. The CDR3 runs from the conserved cysteine through the conserved F or W. Fields, in order: V gene, clone size, D gene, J gene, CDR3 protein, CDR3 DNA. A D gene is named only where the DNA matches it firmly. Not every row has a clone size; where given, it reads once, few, many or a size class.

TRBV7-9,-,TRBD2,TRBJ2-1,CASSFGAGGNEQFF,TGTGCCAGCAGCTTTGGGGCGGGAGGCAATGAGCAGTTCTTC
TRBV5-1,few,-,TRBJ2-7,CASSLYAGDTYEQYF,TGCGCCAGCAGCTTGTACGCAGGGGACACCTACGAGCAGTACTTC
TRBV5-1,-,-,TRBJ1-1,CASSLEDRSALNTEAFF,TGCGCCAGCAGCTTGGAGGACAGATCAGCTTTGAACACTGAAGCTTTCTTT
TRBV18,-,-,TRBJ1-1,CASSPMRGGTEAFF,TGTGCCAGCTCACCGATGAGGGGAGGCACTGAAGCTTTCTTT
TRBV30,-,TRBD2,TRBJ2-3,CAWSEVVAGEGPSTDTQYF,TGTGCCTGGAGTGAAGTGGTAGCGGGCGAAGGGCCTAGCACAGATACGCAGTATTTT
TRBV6-5,few,TRBD2,TRBJ2-4,CASSPRGDIQYF,TGTGCCAGCAGTCCCCGGGGGGACATTCAGTACTTC
TRBV29-1,-,TRBD1,TRBJ1-5,CSVDGGDSQPQHF,TGCAGCGTTGATGGAGGGGACAGTCAGCCCCAGCATTTT
TRBV5-1,few,TRBD2,TRBJ2-4,CASSLTAGQNIQYF,TGCGCCAGCAGCTTGACAGCGGGACAAAACATTCAGTACTTC
TRBV6-5,-,-,TRBJ2-1,CASSFSGLSSYNEQFF,TGTGCCAGCAGTTTCTCGGGACTGAGCTCCTACAATGAGCAGTTCTTC
TRBV13,once,TRBD2,TRBJ2-5,CASSPRRTSPKETQYF,TGTGCCAGCAGCCCTCGTCGGACTAGCCCAAAAGAGACCCAGTACTTC
TRBV10-1,once,TRBD1,TRBJ2-5,CASGETGGGQETQYF,TGCGCCAGCGGGGAGACAGGGGGTGGCCAAGAGACCCAGTACTTC